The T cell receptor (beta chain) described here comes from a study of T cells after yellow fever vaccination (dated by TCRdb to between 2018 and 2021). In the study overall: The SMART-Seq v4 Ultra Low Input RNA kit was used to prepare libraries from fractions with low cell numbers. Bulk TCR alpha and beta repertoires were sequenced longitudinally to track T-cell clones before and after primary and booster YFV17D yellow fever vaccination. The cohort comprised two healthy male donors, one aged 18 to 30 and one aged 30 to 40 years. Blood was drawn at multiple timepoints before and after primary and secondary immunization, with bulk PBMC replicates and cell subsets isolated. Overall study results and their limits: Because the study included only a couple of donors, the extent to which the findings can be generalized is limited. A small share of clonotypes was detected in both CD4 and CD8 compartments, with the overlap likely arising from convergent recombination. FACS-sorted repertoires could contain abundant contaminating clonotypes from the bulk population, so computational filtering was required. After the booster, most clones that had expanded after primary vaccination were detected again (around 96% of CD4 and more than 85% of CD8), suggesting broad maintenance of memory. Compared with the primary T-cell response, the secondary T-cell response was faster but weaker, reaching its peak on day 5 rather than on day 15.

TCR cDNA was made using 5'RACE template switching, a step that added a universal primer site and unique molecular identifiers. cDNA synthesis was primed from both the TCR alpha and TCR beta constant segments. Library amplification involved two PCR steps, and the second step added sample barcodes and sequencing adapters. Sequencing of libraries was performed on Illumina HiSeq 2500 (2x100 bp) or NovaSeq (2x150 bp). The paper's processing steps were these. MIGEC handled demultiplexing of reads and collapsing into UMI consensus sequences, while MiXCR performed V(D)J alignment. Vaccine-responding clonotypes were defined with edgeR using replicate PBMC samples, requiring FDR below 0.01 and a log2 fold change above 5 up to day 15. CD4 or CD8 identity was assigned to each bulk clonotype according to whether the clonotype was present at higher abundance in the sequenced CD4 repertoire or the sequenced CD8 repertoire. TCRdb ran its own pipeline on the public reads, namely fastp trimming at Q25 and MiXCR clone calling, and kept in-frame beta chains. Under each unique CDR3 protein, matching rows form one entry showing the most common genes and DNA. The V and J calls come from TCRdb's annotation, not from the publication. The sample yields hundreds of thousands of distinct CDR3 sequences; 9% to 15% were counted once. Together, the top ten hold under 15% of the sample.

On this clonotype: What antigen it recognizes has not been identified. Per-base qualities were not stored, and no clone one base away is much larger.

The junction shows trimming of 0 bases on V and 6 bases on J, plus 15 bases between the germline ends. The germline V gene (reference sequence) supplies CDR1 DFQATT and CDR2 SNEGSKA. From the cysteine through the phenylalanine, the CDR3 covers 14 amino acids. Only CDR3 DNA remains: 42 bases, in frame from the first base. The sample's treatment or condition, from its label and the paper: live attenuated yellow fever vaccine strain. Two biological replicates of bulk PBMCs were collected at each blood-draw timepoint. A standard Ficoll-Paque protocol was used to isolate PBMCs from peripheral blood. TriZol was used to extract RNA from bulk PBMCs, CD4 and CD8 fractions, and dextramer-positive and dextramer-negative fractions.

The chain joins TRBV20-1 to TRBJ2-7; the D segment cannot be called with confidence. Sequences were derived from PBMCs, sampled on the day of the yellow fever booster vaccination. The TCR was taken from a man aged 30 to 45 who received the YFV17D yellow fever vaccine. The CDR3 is CSARDYLRATEQYF. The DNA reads TGCAGTGCTAGAGATTACCTCCGAGCCACCGAGCAGTACTTC.